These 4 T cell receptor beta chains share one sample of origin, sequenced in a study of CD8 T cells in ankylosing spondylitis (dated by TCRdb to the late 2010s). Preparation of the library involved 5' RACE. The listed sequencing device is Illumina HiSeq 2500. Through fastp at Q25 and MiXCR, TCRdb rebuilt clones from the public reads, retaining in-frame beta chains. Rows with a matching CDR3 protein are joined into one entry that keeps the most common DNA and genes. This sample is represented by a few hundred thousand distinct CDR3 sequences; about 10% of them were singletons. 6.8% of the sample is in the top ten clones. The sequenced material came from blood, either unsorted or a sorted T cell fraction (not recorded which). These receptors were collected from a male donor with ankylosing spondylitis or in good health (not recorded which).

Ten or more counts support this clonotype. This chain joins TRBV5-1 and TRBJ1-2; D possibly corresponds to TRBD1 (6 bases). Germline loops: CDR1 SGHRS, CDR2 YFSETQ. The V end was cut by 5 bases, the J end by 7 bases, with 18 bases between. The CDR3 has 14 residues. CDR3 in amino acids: CASRRIGTRFGYTF. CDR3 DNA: TGCGCCAGCAGGAGGATCGGGACAAGATTTGGCTACACCTTC.

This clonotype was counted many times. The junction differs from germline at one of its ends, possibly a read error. The CDR3 protein is CSVEDSLPYSHEQYF. In nucleotides, the CDR3 is TGCAGCGTTGAAGACTCTCTACCGTACTCCCACGAGCAGTACTTC. This chain uses TRBV29-1 with TRBJ2-7; unclear D gene. Per the germline V gene, CDR1 is SQVTM and CDR2 is ANQGSEA. The CDR3 is 15 amino acids.

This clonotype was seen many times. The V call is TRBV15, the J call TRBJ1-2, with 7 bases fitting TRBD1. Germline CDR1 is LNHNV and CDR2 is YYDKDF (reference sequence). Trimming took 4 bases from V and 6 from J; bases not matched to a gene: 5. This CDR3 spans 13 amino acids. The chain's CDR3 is CATSTADRDGYTF. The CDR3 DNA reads TGTGCCACCAGCACAGCCGACAGGGATGGCTACACCTTC.

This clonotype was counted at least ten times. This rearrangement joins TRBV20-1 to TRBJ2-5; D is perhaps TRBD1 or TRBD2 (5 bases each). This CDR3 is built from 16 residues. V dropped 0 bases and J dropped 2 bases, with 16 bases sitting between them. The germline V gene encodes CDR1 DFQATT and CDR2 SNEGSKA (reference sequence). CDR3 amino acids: CSARDPALGDQETQYF. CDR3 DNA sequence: TGCAGTGCTAGAGACCCAGCGTTGGGGGATCAAGAGACCCAGTACTTC.